The 9 T cell receptor beta chains reported below all come from one sample, sequenced in a study of post-analysis software for immune sequencing data. General study results and limits: Patients had higher frequencies than controls of about 5 TRBV segments, including TRBV5-6, TRBV5-1 and TRBV20-1.

These receptors have no known antigen. Tagging with unique molecular identifiers was a feature of the TCR beta cDNA libraries. Each CDR3 protein is one row after TCRdb ran MiXCR on the PCR reads. The table includes around 700,000 distinct CDR3 sequences, approximately 59% detected once. Source material: blood. Receptors originate from a girl aged 2 to 9 with multiple sclerosis.

The chain links TRBV20-1 to TRBJ1-1; tentatively, D is TRBD1 (6 bases). Germline V lookup: CDR1 DFQATT, CDR2 SNEGSKA (reference sequence). This CDR3 comprises 12 residues. Trimming took 5 bases from V and 5 from J, leaving 12 bases between them. The CDR3 loop reads CSALTGRTEAFF. CDR3 nucleotide sequence: TGCAGTGCTCTTACAGGGCGGACTGAAGCTTTCTTT.

This clonotype was seen only a few times. This chain links TRBV5-1 with TRBJ1-2; no firm D call. Germline V gene lookup returns CDR1 SGHRS and CDR2 YFSETQ. The CDR3 is 12 amino acids. Trimming shortened V by 0 bases and J by 8 bases, and 8 bases separated the two germline ends. CDR3 amino acids: CASSLDVGGYTF. The CDR3 DNA reads as TGCGCCAGCAGCTTGGATGTAGGGGGCTACACCTTC.

The V and J genes are TRBV11-2 and TRBJ2-7; D is unclear. The germline V and J ends were trimmed by 0 bases and 0 bases, with 12 bases remaining between them. Germline CDR1 reads SGHAT; CDR2 reads FQNNGV. The CDR3 is 16 amino acids. The CDR3 bases are TGTGCCAGCAGCTTAGAATCCCCACTCAGCTCCTACGAGCAGTACTTC. Its protein is CASSLESPLSSYEQYF.

This sequence joins TRBV5-1 and TRBJ2-3, with 9 nucleotides matching TRBD1. The CDR3 is made up of 15 amino acids. Germline V gives CDR1 SGHRS, CDR2 YFSETQ. The trim removed 4 bases at V and 4 bases at J, leaving 7 bases unmatched. The CDR3 protein is CASSGGTGSPDTQYF. The DNA of the CDR3 is TGCGCCAGCAGCGGAGGGACAGGGAGCCCAGATACGCAGTATTTT. Based on the CDR3 plus reference TRBV5-1 and TRBJ2-3, the full variable domain is KAGVTQTPRYLIKTRGQQVTLSCSPISGHRSVSWYQQTPGQGLQFLFEYFSETQRNKGNFPGRFSGRQFSNSRSEMNVSTLELGDSALYLCASSGGTGSPDTQYFGPGTRLTVL.

V and J are TRBV10-3 and TRBJ1-2; unclear D gene. The ends were cut back, 4 bases at V and 5 bases at J, with 8 bases in the middle. The germline V gene has CDR1 ENHRY and CDR2 SYGVKD. The CDR3 loop spans 12 amino acids. CDR3 in amino acids: CAISASPYGYTF. CDR3 coding DNA: TGTGCCATCAGTGCCAGCCCGTATGGCTACACCTTC.

This chain connects TRBV29-1 to TRBJ1-2; D is undetermined. Between the trimmed V and J ends, which lost 7 bases and 8 bases, there was a span of 17 bases. The V gene's germline CDR1 is SQVTM and CDR2 ANQGSEA. The CDR3 totals 12 residues. The CDR3 DNA sequence: TGCAGCGCCGCCGGGGTGCGAAGAGGCTACACCTTC. This sequence encodes CSAAGVRRGYTF.

This chain links TRBV15 with TRBJ1-1, with D perhaps matching TRBD1 (6 bases). Between the trimmed V and J ends, which lost 3 bases and 6 bases, there was a span of 17 bases. This CDR3 is 15 amino acids long. The germline V gene has CDR1 LNHNV and CDR2 YYDKDF (reference sequence). CDR3 residues: CATSRTGKAPPEAFF. The CDR3 DNA is TGTGCCACCAGCAGGACAGGCAAGGCTCCCCCTGAAGCTTTCTTT.

The rearrangement uses TRBV12-3 or TRBV12-4 and TRBJ2-7, with D unresolved. The V and J ends lost 6 bases and 8 bases respectively, with 11 bases between them. This CDR3 has 11 residues. The CDR3 region is CASSASHKQYF. The CDR3 bases are TGTGCCAGCAGCGCCTCTCACAAGCAGTACTTC.

This chain joins TRBV5-1 and TRBJ2-3; D is unclear. V was shortened by 4 bases and J by 2 bases, with 8 bases between the two germline ends. The CDR3 has 13 residues. The V gene's germline CDR1 is SGHRS and CDR2 YFSETQ. The CDR3 region has the DNA TGCGCCAGCAGCGCCGGCCTCACAGATACGCAGTATTTT. Translating it yields CASSAGLTDTQYF. The variable domain in full, completed from reference TRBV5-1 and TRBJ2-3, reads KAGVTQTPRYLIKTRGQQVTLSCSPISGHRSVSWYQQTPGQGLQFLFEYFSETQRNKGNFPGRFSGRQFSNSRSEMNVSTLELGDSALYLCASSAGLTDTQYFGPGTRLTVL.